This T cell receptor beta chain comes out of a study of CD8 T cells in Susac syndrome. RNA amounts of about 0.45 to 1 ug underwent reverse transcription with random hexamers. With immunoSEQ multiplex PCR, TCR beta CDR3 was amplified across 54 Vbeta and 13 Jbeta. A single record per CDR3 protein comes from TCRdb applying MiXCR to the immunoSEQ multiplex PCR reads. The top ten clones hold over 0.1% of a sample with roughly 120,000 distinct CDR3 sequences, approximately 94% of them seen once. V gave up 5 bases and J gave up 3 bases, with 10 bases separating them. The germline V gene encodes CDR1 SEHNR and CDR2 FQNEAQ (reference sequence). The CDR3 totals 13 residues. The count of this clonotype is one.

The sequenced sample was CD4+ T cells from PBMCs. The chain joins TRBV7-9 to TRBJ1-2, with no clear D. The clonotype was recovered from a human donor with multiple sclerosis. CDR3 loop: CASSQDQYYGYTF. DNA for the CDR3: TGTGCCAGCAGCCAGGACCAATACTATGGCTACACCTTC.